The present T cell receptor (beta chain) was sequenced within a study of cytomegalovirus exposure and HLA in healthy donors. Study findings and constraints: A prior analysis recorded that most TCR beta V segments were productive about 87% or about 30% of the time.

Details on this clone: What it binds is unknown.

This CDR3 contains 16 residues. From germline, CDR1 is SGHVS and CDR2 FNYEAQ. V was shortened by 3 bases and J by 0 bases, with 12 bases between the two germline ends. Vbeta (60) and Jbeta (13) primers were used in the PCR. Sequenced by immunoSEQ multiplex PCR; TCRdb stores in-frame clones only, minus some. The top ten hold more than 8.5% of the sample, which has fewer than 250,000 clones, over 75% seen once. The material sequenced was PBMCs. V usage is TRBV7-6 and J usage is TRBJ1-5, with D possibly being TRBD1 (6 bases). The source of this sequence is a woman between 50 and 59 years old in good health and CMV-seropositive. CDR3: CASSFGQIPSNQPQHF. Here the CDR3 DNA reads TGTGCCAGCAGCTTCGGACAGATCCCTAGCAATCAGCCCCAGCATTTT.